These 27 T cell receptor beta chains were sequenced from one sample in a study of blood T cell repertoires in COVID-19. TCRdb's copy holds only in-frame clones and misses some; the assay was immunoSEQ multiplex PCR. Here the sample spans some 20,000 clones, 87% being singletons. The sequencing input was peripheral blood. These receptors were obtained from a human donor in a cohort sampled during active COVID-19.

This chain's CDR3 is CASSPGTGRDEQYF. The CDR3, as DNA: TGTGCCAGCTCACCCGGGACAGGCCGCGACGAGCAGTACTTC. The J gene is TRBJ2-7, the V gene TRBV18; TRBD1 aligns across 8 bases. The CDR3 consists of 14 residues. V lost 3 bases, J lost 5 bases, and 6 bases stayed unmatched. In germline, CDR1 is KGHSH, CDR2 LQKENI.

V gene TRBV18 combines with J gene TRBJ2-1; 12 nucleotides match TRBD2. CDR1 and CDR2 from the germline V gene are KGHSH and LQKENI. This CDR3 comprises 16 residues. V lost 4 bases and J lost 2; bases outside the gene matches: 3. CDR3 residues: CASSRTSGDTYNEQFF. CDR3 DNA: TGTGCCAGCTCACGGACTAGCGGGGATACCTACAATGAGCAGTTCTTC.

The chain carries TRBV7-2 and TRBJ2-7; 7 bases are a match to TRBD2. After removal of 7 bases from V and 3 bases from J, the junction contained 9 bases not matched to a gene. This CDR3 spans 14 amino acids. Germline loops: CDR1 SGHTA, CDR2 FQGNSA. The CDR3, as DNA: TGTGCCAGCACCCCCGGGCGGGAGAACTACGAGCAGTACTTC. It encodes CASTPGRENYEQYF.

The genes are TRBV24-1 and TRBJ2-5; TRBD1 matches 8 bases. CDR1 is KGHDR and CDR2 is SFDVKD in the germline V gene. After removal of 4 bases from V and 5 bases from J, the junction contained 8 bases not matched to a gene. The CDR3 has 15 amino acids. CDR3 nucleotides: TGTGCCACCAGTGACCCGGACAGGGCCGGCGAGACCCAGTACTTC. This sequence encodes CATSDPDRAGETQYF.

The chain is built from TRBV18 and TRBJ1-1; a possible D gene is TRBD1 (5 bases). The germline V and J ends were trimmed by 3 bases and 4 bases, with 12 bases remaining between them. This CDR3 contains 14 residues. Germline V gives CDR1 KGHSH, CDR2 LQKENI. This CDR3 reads CASSPYDGGTEAFF. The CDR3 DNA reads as TGTGCCAGCTCACCGTACGACGGGGGCACTGAAGCTTTCTTT.

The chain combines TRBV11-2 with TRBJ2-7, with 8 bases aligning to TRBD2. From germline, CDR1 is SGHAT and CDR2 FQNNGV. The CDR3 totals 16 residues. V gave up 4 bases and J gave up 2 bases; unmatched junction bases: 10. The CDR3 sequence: CASSSPGGVKTYEQYF. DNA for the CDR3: TGTGCCAGCAGCTCTCCGGGGGGGGTCAAAACCTACGAGCAGTACTTC.

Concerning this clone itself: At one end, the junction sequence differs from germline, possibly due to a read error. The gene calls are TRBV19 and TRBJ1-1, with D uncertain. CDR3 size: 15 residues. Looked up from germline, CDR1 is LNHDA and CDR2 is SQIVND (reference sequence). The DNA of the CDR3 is TGTGCCAGTAGTATGTCGCGGTCCCGGAACGCTGAAGCTTTCTTT. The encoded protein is CASSMSRSRNAEAFF.

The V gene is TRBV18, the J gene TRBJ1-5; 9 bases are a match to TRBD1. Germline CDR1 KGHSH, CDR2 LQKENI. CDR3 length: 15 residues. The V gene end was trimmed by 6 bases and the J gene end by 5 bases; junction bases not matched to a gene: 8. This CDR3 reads CASSPGTGHDQPQHF. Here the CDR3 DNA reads TGTGCCAGCTCCCCCGGGACAGGGCACGATCAGCCCCAGCATTTT.

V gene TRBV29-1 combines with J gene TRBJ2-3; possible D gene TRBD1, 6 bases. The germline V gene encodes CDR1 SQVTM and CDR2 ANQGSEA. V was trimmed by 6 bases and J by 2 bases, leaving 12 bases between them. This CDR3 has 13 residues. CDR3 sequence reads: CSVEDSYTDTQYF. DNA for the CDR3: TGCAGCGTAGAGGACAGCTACACAGATACGCAGTATTTT.

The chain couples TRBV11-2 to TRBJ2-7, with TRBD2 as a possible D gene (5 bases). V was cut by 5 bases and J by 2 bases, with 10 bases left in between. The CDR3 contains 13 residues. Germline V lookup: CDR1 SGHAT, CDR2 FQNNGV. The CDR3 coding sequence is TGTGCCAGCAGCGACGGGGAGACCTACGAGCAGTACTTC. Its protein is CASSDGETYEQYF.

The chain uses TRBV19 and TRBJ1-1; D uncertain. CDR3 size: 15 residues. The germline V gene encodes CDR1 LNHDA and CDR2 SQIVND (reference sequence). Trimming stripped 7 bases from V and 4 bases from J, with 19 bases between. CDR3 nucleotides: TGTGCCAGTATCCCCCGGGGATCAGTAGGCACTGAAGCTTTCTTT. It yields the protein CASIPRGSVGTEAFF.

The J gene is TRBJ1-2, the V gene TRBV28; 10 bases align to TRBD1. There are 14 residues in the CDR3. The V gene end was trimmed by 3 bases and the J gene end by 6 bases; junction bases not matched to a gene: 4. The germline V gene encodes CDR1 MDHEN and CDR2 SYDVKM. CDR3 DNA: TGTGCCAGCAGTTTCGACAGGGGGCGCCATGGCTACACCTTC. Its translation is CASSFDRGRHGYTF.

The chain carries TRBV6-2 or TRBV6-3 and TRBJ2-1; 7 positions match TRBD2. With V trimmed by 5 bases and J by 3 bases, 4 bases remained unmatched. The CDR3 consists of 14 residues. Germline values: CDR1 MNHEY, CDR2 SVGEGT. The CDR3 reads CASSTGLVYNEQFF. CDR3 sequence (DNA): TGTGCCAGCAGTACCGGACTAGTCTACAATGAGCAGTTCTTC.

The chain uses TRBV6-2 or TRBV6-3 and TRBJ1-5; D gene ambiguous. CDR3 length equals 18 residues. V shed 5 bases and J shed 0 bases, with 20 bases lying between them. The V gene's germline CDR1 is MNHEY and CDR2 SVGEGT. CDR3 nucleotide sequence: TGTGCCAGCAGTCCAACTGGGCCAGTGGATTATAGCAATCAGCCCCAGCATTTT. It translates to CASSPTGPVDYSNQPQHF.

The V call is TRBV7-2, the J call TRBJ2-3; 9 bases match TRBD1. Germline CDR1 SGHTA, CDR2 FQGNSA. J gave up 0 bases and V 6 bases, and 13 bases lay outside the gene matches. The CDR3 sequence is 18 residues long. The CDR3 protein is CASRPTWDRVPSTDTQYF. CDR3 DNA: TGTGCCAGCAGGCCGACGTGGGACAGGGTACCTAGCACAGATACGCAGTATTTT.

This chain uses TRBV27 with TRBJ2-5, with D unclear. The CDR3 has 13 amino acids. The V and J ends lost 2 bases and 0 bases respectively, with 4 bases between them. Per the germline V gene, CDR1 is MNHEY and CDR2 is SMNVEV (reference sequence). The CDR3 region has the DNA TGTGCCAGCAGTTTACTTAACCAAGAGACCCAGTACTTC. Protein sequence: CASSLLNQETQYF.

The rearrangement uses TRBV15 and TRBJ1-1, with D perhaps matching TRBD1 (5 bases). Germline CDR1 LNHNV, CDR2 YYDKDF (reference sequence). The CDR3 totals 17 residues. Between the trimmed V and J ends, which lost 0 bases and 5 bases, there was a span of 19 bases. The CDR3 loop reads CATSREYLGQRRTEAFF. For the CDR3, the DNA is TGTGCCACCAGCAGAGAGTACCTGGGGCAGAGACGGACTGAAGCTTTCTTT.

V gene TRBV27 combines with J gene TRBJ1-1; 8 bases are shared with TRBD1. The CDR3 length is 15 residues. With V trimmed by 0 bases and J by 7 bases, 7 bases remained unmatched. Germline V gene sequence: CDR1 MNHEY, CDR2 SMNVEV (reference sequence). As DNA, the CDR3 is TGTGCCAGCAGTTTATCGATGACAGGGGCGATTGAAGCTTTCTTT. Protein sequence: CASSLSMTGAIEAFF.

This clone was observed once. DNA of the CDR3: TGTGCCAGCAGCCAGACAGGGGCCCACCCAGATACGCAGTATTTT. It specifies CASSQTGAHPDTQYF. The rearrangement joins TRBV7-9 to TRBJ2-3, with 8 bases aligning to TRBD1. The CDR3 consists of 15 residues. The trim removed 5 bases at V and 4 bases at J, leaving 8 bases unmatched. Germline CDR1 is SEHNR and CDR2 is FQNEAQ (reference sequence).

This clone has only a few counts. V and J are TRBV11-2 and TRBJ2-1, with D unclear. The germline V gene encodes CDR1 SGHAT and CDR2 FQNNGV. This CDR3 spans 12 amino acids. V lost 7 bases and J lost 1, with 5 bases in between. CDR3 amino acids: CASTRSYNEQFF. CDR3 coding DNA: TGTGCCAGCACTCGGTCCTACAATGAGCAGTTCTTC. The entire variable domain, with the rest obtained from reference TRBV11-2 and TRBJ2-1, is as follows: EAGVAQSPRYKIIEKRQSVAFWCNPISGHATLYWYQQILGQGPKLLIQFQNNGVVDDSQLPKDRFSAERLKGVDSTLKIQPAKLEDSAVYLCASTRSYNEQFFGPGTRLTVL.

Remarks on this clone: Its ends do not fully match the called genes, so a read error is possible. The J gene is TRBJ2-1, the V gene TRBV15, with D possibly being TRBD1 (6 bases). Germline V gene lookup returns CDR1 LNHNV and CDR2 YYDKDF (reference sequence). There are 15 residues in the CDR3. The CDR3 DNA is TGTGCCACCAGCGGAGACAGGATGTTGGGCAATGAGCAGTTCTTC. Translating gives CATSGDRMLGNEQFF.

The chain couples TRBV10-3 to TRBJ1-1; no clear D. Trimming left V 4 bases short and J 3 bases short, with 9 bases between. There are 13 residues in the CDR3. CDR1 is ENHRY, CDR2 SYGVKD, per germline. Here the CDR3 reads CAISVGGDTEAFF. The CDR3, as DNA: TGTGCCATCAGTGTAGGTGGAGACACTGAAGCTTTCTTT.

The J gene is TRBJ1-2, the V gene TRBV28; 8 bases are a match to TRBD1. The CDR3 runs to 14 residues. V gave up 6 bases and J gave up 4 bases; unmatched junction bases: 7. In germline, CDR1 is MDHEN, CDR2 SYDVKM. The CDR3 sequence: CASRRTGLIYGYTF. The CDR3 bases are TGTGCCAGCAGGCGGACAGGGCTCATCTATGGCTACACCTTC.

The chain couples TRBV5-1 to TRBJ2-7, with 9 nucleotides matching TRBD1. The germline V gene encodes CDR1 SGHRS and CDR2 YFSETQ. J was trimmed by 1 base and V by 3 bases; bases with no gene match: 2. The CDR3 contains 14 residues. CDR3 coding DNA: TGCGCCAGCAGCTCGGGACAGGGTTCCTACGAGCAGTACTTC. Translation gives CASSSGQGSYEQYF.

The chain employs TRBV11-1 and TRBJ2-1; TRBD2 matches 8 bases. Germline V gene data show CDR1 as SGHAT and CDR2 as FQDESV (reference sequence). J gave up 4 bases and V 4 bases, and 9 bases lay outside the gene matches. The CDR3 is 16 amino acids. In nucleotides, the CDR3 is TGTGCCAGCAGCTCTTCCCGGGAGGGCCGATACAATGAGCAGTTCTTC. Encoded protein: CASSSSREGRYNEQFF.

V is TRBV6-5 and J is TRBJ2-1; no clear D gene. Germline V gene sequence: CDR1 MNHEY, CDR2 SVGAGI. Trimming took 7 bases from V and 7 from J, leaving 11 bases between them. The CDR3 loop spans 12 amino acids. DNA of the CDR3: TGTGCCAGCACCCGCCCCAGGAATGAGCAGTTCTTC. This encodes CASTRPRNEQFF.

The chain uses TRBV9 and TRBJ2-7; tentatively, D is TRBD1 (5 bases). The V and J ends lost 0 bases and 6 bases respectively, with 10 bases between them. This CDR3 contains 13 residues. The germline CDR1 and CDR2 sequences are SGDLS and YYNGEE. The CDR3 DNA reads TGTGCCAGCAGCGTAGGCAGGGAAGGCGAGCAGTACTTC. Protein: CASSVGREGEQYF.